This T cell receptor beta chain was found in a study of T cell repertoires in cytomegalovirus infection. TCRdb reprocessed the reads via MiXCR and lists one record per CDR3 protein. Among approximately 500,000 distinct CDR3 sequences listed, approximately 15% were seen once. CDR3 length: 15 residues. Trimming took 6 bases from V and 0 from J, leaving 11 bases between them. From germline, CDR1 is SGHVS and CDR2 FNYEAQ. This clonotype came up many times. The sequencing sample was made of CD8+ T cells from PBMCs. The chain recombines TRBV7-6 with TRBJ2-2, with D perhaps matching TRBD1 or TRBD2 (5 bases each). This TCR was sampled from a human donor in good health (CMV status not recorded). Some clones in this sample may be carry-over from other donors' samples. The CDR3 DNA is TGTGCCAGCAGTCTGGGACGGTCGAACACCGGGGAGCTGTTTTTT. Translating gives CASSLGRSNTGELFF.